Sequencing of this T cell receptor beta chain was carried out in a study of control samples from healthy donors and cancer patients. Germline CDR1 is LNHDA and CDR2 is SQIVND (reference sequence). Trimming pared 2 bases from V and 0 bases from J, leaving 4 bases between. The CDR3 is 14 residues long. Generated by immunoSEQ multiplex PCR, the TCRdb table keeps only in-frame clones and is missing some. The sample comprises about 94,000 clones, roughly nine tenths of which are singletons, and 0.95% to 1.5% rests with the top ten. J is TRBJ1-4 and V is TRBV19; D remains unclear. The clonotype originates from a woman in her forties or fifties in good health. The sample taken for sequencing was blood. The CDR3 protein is CASSITATNEKLFF. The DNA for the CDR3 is TGTGCCAGTAGTATAACGGCAACTAATGAAAAACTGTTTTTT.